Shown below are 5 T cell receptor beta chains from a single sample sequenced in a study of breast tumors, draining lymph nodes, adjacent tissues. MiXCR, applied by TCRdb to the multiplex PCR reads, yields one record per CDR3 protein. The repertoire holds fewer than 15,000 distinct CDR3 sequences, with roughly 57% as singletons. The sequenced material came from tumor-adjacent breast tissue. The receptor source for this set is a female donor with breast cancer. Some clones in this sample may be carry-over from other donors' samples.

The chain carries TRBV27 and TRBJ1-5, with TRBD1 matching over 7 bases. Trimming at V came to 9 bases and at J to 7 bases, leaving 9 bases not matched to a gene. Per germline, CDR1 MNHEY and CDR2 SMNVEV (reference sequence). CDR3 length equals 13 residues. The CDR3 sequence: CASSAQGRQPQHF. CDR3 DNA: TGTGCCAGTAGCGCACAGGGGCGGCAGCCCCAGCATTTT.

The gene calls are TRBV5-6 and TRBJ2-7; D not certain. Germline V gene sequence: CDR1 SGHDT, CDR2 YYEEEE. The CDR3 has 14 residues. The ends were cut back, 2 bases at V and 4 bases at J, with 13 bases in the middle. The CDR3 loop is CASSFRPTPYEQYF. In nucleotides, the CDR3 is TGTGCCAGCAGCTTTAGGCCGACACCTTACGAGCAGTACTTC. Full variable domain (remainder filled in from reference TRBV5-6 and TRBJ2-7): DAGVTQSPTHLIKTRGQQVTLRCSPKSGHDTVSWYQQALGQGPQFIFQYYEEEERQRGNFPDRFSGHQFPNYSSELNVNALLLGDSALYLCASSFRPTPYEQYFGPGTRLTVT.

V usage is TRBV29-1 and J usage is TRBJ1-2; 7 bases line up with TRBD1. Germline V gene lookup returns CDR1 SQVTM and CDR2 ANQGSEA. CDR3 size: 14 residues. V was clipped by 6 bases and J by 4 bases; unmatched bases: 11. This CDR3 is CSVSNRDRSYGYTF. DNA for the CDR3: TGCAGCGTGTCGAACCGGGACAGATCCTATGGCTACACCTTC.

This clonotype was detected only once. CDR3 DNA: TGTGCCAGCAAACCTCTCCAGGGACAGGGGAGAGGCTACACCTTC. Its protein product is CASKPLQGQGRGYTF. The V call is TRBV12-3 or TRBV12-4, the J call TRBJ1-2; 10 bases line up with TRBD1. The ends lost 7 bases at V and 8 bases at J; junction bases unmatched: 13. CDR3 size: 15 residues.

V is TRBV29-1 and J is TRBJ1-2; TRBD1 matches at 9 bases. Germline CDR1 and CDR2: SQVTM and ANQGSEA. V lost 1 base, J lost 2 bases, and 2 bases stayed unmatched. The CDR3 length is 14 residues. The CDR3 here is CSVEGQGGNYGYTF. Written as DNA, the CDR3 is TGCAGCGTTGAAGGACAGGGGGGGAACTATGGCTACACCTTC.